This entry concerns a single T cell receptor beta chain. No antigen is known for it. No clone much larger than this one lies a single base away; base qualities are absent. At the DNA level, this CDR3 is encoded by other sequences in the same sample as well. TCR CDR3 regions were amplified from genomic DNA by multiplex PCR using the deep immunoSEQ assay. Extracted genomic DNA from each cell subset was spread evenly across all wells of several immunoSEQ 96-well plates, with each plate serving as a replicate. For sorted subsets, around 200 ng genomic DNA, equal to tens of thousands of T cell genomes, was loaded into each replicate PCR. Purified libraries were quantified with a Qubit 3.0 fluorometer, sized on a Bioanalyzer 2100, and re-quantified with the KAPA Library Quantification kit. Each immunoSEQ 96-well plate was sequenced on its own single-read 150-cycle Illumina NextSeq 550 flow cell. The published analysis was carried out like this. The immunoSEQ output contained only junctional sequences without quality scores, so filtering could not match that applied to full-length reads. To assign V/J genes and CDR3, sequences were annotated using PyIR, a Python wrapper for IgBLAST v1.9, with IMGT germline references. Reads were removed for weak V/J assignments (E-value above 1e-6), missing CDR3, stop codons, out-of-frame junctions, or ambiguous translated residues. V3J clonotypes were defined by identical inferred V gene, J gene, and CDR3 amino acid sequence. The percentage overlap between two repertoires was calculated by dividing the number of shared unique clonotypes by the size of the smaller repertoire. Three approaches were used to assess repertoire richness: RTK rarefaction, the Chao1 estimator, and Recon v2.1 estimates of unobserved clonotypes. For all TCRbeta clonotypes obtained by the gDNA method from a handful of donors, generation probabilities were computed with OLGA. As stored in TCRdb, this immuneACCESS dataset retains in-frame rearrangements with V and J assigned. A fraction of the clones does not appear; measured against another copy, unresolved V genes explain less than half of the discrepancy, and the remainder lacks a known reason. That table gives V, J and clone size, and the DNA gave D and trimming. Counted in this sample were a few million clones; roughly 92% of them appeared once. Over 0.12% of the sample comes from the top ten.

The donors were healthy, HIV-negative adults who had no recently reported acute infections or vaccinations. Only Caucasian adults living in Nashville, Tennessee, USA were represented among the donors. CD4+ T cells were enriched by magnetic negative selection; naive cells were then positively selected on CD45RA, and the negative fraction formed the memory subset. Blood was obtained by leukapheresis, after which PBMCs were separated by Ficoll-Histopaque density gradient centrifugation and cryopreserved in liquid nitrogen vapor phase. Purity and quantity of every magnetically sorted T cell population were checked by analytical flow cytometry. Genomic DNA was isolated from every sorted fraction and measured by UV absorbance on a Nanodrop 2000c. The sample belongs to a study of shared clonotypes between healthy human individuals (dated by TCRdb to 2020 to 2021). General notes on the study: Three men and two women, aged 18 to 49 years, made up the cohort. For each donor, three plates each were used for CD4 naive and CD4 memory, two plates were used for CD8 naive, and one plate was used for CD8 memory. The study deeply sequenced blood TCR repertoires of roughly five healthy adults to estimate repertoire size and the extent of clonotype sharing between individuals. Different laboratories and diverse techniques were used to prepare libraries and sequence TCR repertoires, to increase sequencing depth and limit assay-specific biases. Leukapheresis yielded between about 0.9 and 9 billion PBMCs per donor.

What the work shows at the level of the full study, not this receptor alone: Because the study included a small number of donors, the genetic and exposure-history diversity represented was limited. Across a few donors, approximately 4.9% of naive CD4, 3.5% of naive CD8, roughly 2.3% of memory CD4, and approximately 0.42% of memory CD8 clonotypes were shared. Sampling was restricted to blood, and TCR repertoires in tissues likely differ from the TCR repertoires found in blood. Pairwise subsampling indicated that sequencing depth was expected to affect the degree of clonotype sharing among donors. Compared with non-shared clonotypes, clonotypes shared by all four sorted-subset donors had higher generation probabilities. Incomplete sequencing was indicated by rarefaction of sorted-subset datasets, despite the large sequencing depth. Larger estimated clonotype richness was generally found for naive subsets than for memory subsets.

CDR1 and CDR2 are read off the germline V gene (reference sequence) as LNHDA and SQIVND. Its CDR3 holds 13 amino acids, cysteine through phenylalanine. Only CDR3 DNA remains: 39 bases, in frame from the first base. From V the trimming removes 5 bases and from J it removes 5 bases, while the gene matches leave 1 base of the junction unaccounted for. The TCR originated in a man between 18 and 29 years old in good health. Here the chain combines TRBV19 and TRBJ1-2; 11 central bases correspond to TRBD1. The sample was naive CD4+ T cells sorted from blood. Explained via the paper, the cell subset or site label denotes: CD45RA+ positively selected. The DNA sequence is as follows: TGTGCCAGTAGTGGGGACAGGGGGTATGGCTACACCTTC. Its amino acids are CASSGDRGYGYTF.